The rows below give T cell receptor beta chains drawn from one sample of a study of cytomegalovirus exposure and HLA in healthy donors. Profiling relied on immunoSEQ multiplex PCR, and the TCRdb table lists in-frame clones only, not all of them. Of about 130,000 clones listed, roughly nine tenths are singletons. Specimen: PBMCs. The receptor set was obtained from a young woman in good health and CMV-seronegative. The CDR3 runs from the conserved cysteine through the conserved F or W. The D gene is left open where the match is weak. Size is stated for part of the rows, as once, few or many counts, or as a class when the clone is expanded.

CASRWTSEAYEQYF	TGTGCCAGTAGGTGGACTAGCGAAGCCTACGAGCAGTACTTC	.	TRBJ2-7	TRBV19	TRBD2
CASSQGLLAGVLETQYF	TGTGCCAGCAGCCAAGGACTATTAGCGGGAGTACTAGAGACCCAGTACTTC	.	TRBJ2-5	TRBV14	TRBD2
CASSPTSGPAHEQYF	TGTGCCAGCAGCCCCACGAGCGGGCCCGCCCACGAGCAGTACTTC	.	TRBJ2-7	TRBV27	.
CASSQERRSGRALSYEQYF	TGCGCCAGCAGCCAAGAGAGGCGTAGCGGGAGGGCCCTTTCCTACGAGCAGTACTTC	.	TRBJ2-7	TRBV4-1	TRBD2
CASSLVPDSIYEQYF	TGTGCCAGCAGCTTAGTGCCGGACTCCATCTACGAGCAGTACTTC	once	TRBJ2-7	TRBV11-2	.
CASRGGLASTDTQYF	TGTGCCAGCAGGGGGGGACTAGCGAGCACAGATACGCAGTATTTT	.	TRBJ2-3	TRBV9	TRBD2
CASSAGQTTEAFF	TGTGCCAGCAGCGCAGGACAGACTACTGAAGCTTTCTTT	.	TRBJ1-1	TRBV25-1	.
CASSLRWTSGRAVAETQYF	TGTGCCAGCAGCTTGAGGTGGACTAGCGGGAGGGCCGTAGCGGAGACCCAGTACTTC	.	TRBJ2-5	TRBV13	TRBD2
CASSHLSGAGVSRGNTEAFF	TGTGCCAGCAGCCACCTAAGCGGGGCAGGGGTATCCCGAGGGAACACTGAAGCTTTCTTT	.	TRBJ1-1	TRBV7-6	.
CASSFSGSAGEQFF	TGTGCCAGCAGCTTTAGCGGGAGTGCCGGTGAGCAGTTCTTC	.	TRBJ2-1	TRBV13	TRBD2
CASSLAVTPSTGELFF	TGTGCCAGCAGCTTAGCGGTCACCCCCAGCACCGGGGAGCTGTTTTTT	.	TRBJ2-2	TRBV7-9	.
CASSLAAYNEQFF	TGTGCCAGCAGCTTAGCCGCCTACAATGAGCAGTTCTTC	.	TRBJ2-1	TRBV7-2	.
CASSQVGLAGNYEQYF	TGCGCCAGCAGCCAAGTAGGACTAGCGGGGAACTACGAGCAGTACTTC	.	TRBJ2-7	TRBV4-1	TRBD2
CASSQEGPAGVGGEQFF	TGTGCCAGCAGCCAAGAAGGTCCAGCGGGAGTAGGGGGTGAGCAGTTCTTC	.	TRBJ2-1	TRBV4-2	TRBD2
CASSPWSGMNTEAFF	TGCGCCAGCAGCCCATGGAGCGGAATGAACACTGAAGCTTTCTTT	once	TRBJ1-1	TRBV4-1	.
CASSGATATTDTQYF	TGTGCCAGCAGTGGAGCGACAGCAACCACAGATACGCAGTATTTT	.	TRBJ2-3	TRBV6-1	.
CASSLVRSSYGYTF	TGTGCCAGCAGCTTGGTCCGGAGCTCCTATGGCTACACCTTC	.	TRBJ1-2	TRBV5-4	.
CATNWGGRQETQYF	TGCGCCACCAACTGGGGGGGACGTCAAGAGACCCAGTACTTC	.	TRBJ2-5	TRBV5-1	TRBD2
CASSSGGSYEQYF	TGTGCCAGCAGCTCAGGCGGGAGCTACGAGCAGTACTTC	.	TRBJ2-7	TRBV11-1	TRBD2
CASSITGAEAFF	TGTGCCAGTAGTATAACCGGGGCTGAAGCTTTCTTT	once	TRBJ1-1	TRBV19	.
CASSPSPTSTDTQYF	TGTGCCAGCAGCCCGTCTCCCACTAGCACAGATACGCAGTATTTT	.	TRBJ2-3	TRBV7-6	.
CASSLRGYEQYF	TGCGCCAGCAGCTTGCGGGGTTACGAGCAGTACTTC	.	TRBJ2-7	TRBV5-1	.
CASSLGAGRETQYF	TGCGCCAGCAGTCTCGGAGCGGGAAGGGAGACCCAGTACTTC	.	TRBJ2-5	TRBV10-2	TRBD2
CASSPGTSGWVKTQYF	TGTGCCAGCAGCCCCGGGACTAGCGGGTGGGTGAAGACCCAGTACTTC	.	TRBJ2-5	TRBV11-3	TRBD2
CASSQDRNGYNEQFF	TGTGCCAGCAGCCAAGATCGTAACGGGTACAATGAGCAGTTCTTC	.	TRBJ2-1	TRBV4-2	.
CASQGTGGTGELFF	TGTGCCAGCCAGGGGACGGGTGGCACCGGGGAGCTGTTTTTT	.	TRBJ2-2	TRBV7-6	.